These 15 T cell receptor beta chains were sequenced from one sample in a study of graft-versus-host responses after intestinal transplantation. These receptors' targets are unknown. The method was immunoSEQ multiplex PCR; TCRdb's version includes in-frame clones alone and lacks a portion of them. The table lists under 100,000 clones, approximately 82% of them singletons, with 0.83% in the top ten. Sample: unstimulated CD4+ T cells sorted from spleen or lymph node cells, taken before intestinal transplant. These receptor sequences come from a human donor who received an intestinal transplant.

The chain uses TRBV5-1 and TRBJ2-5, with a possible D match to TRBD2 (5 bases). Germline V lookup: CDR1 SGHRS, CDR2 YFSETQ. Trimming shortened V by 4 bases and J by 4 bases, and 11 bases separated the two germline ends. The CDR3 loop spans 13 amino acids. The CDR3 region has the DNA TGCGCCAGCAGCCTCGGACTCCTAGAGACCCAGTACTTC. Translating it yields CASSLGLLETQYF.

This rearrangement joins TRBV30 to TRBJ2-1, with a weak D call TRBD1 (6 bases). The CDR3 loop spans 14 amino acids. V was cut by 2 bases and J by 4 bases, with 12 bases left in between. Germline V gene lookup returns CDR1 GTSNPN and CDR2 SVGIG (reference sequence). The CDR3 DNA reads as TGTGCCTGGAGTTCGCCGGACAGATACAATGAGCAGTTCTTC. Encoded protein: CAWSSPDRYNEQFF.

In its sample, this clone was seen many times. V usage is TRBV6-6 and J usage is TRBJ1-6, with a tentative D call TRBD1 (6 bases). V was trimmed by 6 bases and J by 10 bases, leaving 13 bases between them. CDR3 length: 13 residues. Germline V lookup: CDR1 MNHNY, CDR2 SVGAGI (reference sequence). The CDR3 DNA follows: TGTGCCAGCAGCCCAACAGGGATATCACCCCTCCACTTT. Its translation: CASSPTGISPLHF.

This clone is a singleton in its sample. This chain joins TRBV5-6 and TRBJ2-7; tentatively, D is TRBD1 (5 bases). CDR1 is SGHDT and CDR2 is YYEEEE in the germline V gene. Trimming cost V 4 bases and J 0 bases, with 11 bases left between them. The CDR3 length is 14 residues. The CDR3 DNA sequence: TGTGCCAGCAGCGGGGCAGGAATCTCCTACGAGCAGTACTTC. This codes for CASSGAGISYEQYF.

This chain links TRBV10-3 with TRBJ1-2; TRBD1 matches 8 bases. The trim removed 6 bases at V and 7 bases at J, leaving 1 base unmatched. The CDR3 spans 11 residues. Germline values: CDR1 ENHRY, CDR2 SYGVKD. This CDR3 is CAISDRGGYTF. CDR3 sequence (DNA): TGTGCCATCAGCGACAGGGGTGGCTACACCTTC.

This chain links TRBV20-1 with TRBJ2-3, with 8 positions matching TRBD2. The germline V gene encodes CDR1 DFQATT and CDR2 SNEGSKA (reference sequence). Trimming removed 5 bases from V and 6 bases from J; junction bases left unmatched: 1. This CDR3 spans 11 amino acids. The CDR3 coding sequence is TGCAGTGCTGGCGGGGGGGATACGCAGTATTTT. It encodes CSAGGGDTQYF.

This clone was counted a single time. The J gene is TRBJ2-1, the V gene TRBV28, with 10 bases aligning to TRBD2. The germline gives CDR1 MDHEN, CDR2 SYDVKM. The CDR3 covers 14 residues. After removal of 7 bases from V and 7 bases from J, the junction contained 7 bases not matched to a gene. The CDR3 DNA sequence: TGTGCCAGCATCGAGCGGGGGGGCCAAAATGAGCAGTTCTTC. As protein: CASIERGGQNEQFF.

In nucleotides, the CDR3 is TGTGCCAGCAGTTCGGGGAAAATGGCCCAGCATTTT. This translates into CASSSGKMAQHF. This chain uses TRBV27 with TRBJ1-5; D is uncertain. CDR1 is MNHEY, CDR2 SMNVEV, per germline (reference sequence). Trimming cost V 4 bases and J 11 bases, with 12 bases left between them. This CDR3 region has 12 residues.

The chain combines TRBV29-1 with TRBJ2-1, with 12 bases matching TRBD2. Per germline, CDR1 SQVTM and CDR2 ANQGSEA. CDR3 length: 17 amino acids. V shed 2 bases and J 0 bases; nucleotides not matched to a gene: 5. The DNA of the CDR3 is TGCAGCGTTGAACTAGCGGGGGGGCGATACTCCTACAATGAGCAGTTCTTC. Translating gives CSVELAGGRYSYNEQFF.

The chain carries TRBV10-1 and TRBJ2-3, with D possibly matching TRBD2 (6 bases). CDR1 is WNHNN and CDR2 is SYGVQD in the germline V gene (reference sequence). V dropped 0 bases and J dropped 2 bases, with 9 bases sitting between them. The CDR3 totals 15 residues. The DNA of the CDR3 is TGCGCCAGCAGTGAGTCACTAGCTATCACAGATACGCAGTATTTT. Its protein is CASSESLAITDTQYF.

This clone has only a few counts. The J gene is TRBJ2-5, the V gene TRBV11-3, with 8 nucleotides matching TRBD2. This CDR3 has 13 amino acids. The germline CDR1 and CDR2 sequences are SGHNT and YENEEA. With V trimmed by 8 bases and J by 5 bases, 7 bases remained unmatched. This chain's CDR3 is CASSPGGPETQYF. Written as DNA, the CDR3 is TGTGCCAGCTCCCCGGGAGGGCCGGAGACCCAGTACTTC.

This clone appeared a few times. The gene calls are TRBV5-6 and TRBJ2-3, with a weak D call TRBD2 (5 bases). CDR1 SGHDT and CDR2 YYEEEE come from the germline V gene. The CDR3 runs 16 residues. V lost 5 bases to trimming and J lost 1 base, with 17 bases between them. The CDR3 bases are TGTGCCAGCAGGTACTATCTAGCCCCAGGCACAGATACGCAGTATTTT. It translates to CASRYYLAPGTDTQYF.

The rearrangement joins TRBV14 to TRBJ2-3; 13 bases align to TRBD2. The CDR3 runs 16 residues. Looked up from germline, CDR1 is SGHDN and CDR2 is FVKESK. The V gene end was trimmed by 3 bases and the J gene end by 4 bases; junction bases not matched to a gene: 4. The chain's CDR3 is CASSQGLAGFADTQYF. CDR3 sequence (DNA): TGTGCCAGCAGCCAGGGACTAGCGGGATTTGCAGATACGCAGTATTTT.

In nucleotides, the CDR3 is TGTGCCAGCAGTTTCTGGGACAGGGAGAGAAACACCATATATTTT. Translation: CASSFWDRERNTIYF. The J gene is TRBJ1-3, the V gene TRBV28; TRBD1 aligns across 9 bases. Germline CDR1 and CDR2: MDHEN and SYDVKM. This CDR3 is built from 15 residues. The V and J ends lost 3 bases and 5 bases, in that order; junction bases with no gene match: 5.

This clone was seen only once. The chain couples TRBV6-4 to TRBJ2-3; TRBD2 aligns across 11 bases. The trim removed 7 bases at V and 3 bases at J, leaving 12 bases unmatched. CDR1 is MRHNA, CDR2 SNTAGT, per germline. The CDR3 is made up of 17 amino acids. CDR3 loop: CASMGLAELLRTDTQYF. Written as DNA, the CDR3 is TGTGCCAGCATGGGACTAGCGGAGCTCCTGAGGACAGATACGCAGTATTTT.